This TCR beta chain was sequenced in a study of cytomegalovirus exposure and HLA in healthy donors. Notes on the study in general: With DRB1 most and HLA-C fewest, TCR association rates differed between HLA loci in a later analysis.

In the PCR, 60 Vbeta and 13 Jbeta primers were used. Profiled with immunoSEQ multiplex PCR; TCRdb holds only in-frame clones, not every one. The sample holds around 81,000 clones, over 55% seen once. Per germline, CDR1 SGHTA and CDR2 FQGNSA. Trimming removed 3 bases from V and 5 bases from J; junction bases left unmatched: 6. The CDR3 has 15 amino acids. Concerning this clone itself: Its antigen is undetermined.

The chain couples TRBV7-2 to TRBJ2-1; 8 nucleotides match TRBD2. The clonotype was recovered from a man aged 30-40 years in good health and CMV-seropositive. The sample taken for sequencing was PBMCs. The chain's CDR3 is CASSLWTSPNNEQFF. The CDR3 nucleotides are TGTGCCAGCAGCTTGTGGACTAGCCCAAACAATGAGCAGTTCTTC.